The T cell receptor beta chain described here comes from a study of shared clonotypes between healthy human individuals. Study outcomes and limitations: Expectations were that clonotype sharing among donors would be affected by sequencing depth.

Trimming pared 3 bases from V and 5 bases from J, leaving 12 bases between. Germline values: CDR1 MNHNS, CDR2 SASEGT. The CDR3 contains 14 residues. As to this clone: Its antigen is unidentified.

Profiled with immunoSEQ multiplex PCR; TCRdb holds only in-frame clones, not every one. The sample has 450,000 to 500,000 clones; 65% to 85% are singletons. The unsorted samples had around 100 million PBMCs used for genomic DNA. The receptor was isolated from a woman between 40 and 55 years old in good health. Some clones in this sample may be carry-over from other donors' samples. The chain is built from TRBV6-1 and TRBJ2-3; the D gene could be TRBD1 or TRBD2 (6 bases each). Sequenced input: PBMCs. The CDR3 nucleotides are TGTGCCAGCAGTGAGAGGGGGGTATTAGATACGCAGTATTTT. Translating it yields CASSERGVLDTQYF.